What follows are 6 T cell receptor beta chains derived from one specimen sequenced in a study of OX40 agonist ivuxolimab in advanced cancers. The repertoire was sequenced with immunoSEQ multiplex PCR; TCRdb's copy has only in-frame clones and lacks some. Of just under 85,000 clones in the sample, around four fifths were seen once. Sequenced here: CD4+ or CD8+ T cells sorted from blood, sampled in a trial of the OX40 agonist ivuxolimab. Source of these receptors: an adult with an advanced solid tumor such as melanoma, head and neck, liver or kidney cancer.

On this clone: Without the conserved terminal phenylalanine or tryptophan, this CDR3 likely stems from a read error. V usage is TRBV5-1 and J usage is TRBJ1-1; D gene uncertain. CDR1 and CDR2 (germline): SGHRS, YFSETQ. V shed 0 bases and J shed 1 base, with 7 bases lying between them. The CDR3 length is 14 residues. The CDR3 region is CASSLGTGNTEAFL. CDR3 in DNA: TGCGCCAGCAGCTTGGGGACCGGGAACACTGAAGCTTTCCTT.

CDR3 sequence: CASSSGLAGEETQYF. For the CDR3, the DNA is TGTGCCAGCAGCTCGGGACTAGCGGGGGAAGAGACCCAGTACTTC. This chain uses TRBV6-5 with TRBJ2-5; 14 bases match TRBD2. The trim removed 6 bases at V and 3 bases at J, leaving 3 bases unmatched. Germline CDR1 and CDR2: MNHEY and SVGAGI. CDR3 size: 15 residues.

The V gene is TRBV30, the J gene TRBJ1-1; TRBD1 matches at 11 bases. This CDR3 is 17 amino acids long. V was pared by 2 bases and J by 0 bases, with 8 bases of the junction left unmatched. Germline values: CDR1 GTSNPN, CDR2 SVGIG (reference sequence). Here the CDR3 DNA reads TGTGCCTGGAGTCTCGGGACAGGGGGTTCTTTGAACACTGAAGCTTTCTTT. Its protein product is CAWSLGTGGSLNTEAFF.

The V call is TRBV5-1, the J call TRBJ1-4, with TRBD1 identical over 7 bases. This CDR3 has 16 amino acids. Germline V CDR1 and CDR2: SGHRS, YFSETQ. V gave up 2 bases and J gave up 7 bases; unmatched junction bases: 11. The CDR3 DNA reads TGCGCCAGCAGCTTAACTGGGACAGCGGGTTCTGAAAAACTGTTTTTT. Its translation: CASSLTGTAGSEKLFF.

This clone has only one observation. The rearrangement joins TRBV4-3 to TRBJ1-5, with D unclear. Germline V gene data show CDR1 as LGHNA and CDR2 as YSLEER. The ends were cut back, 4 bases at V and 6 bases at J, with 10 bases in the middle. This CDR3 region has 13 residues. CDR3: CASSPVRFQPQHF. DNA of the CDR3: TGCGCCAGCAGCCCGGTAAGGTTTCAGCCCCAGCATTTT.

This chain links TRBV7-9 with TRBJ2-7; a weak D match, TRBD2 (5 bases). Trimming shortened V by 1 base and J by 3 bases, and 10 bases separated the two germline ends. The germline gives CDR1 SEHNR, CDR2 FQNEAQ (reference sequence). The CDR3 is made up of 14 amino acids. The CDR3 reads CASSLVEGLYEQYF. DNA of the CDR3: TGTGCCAGCAGCTTAGTTGAGGGCCTCTACGAGCAGTACTTC.